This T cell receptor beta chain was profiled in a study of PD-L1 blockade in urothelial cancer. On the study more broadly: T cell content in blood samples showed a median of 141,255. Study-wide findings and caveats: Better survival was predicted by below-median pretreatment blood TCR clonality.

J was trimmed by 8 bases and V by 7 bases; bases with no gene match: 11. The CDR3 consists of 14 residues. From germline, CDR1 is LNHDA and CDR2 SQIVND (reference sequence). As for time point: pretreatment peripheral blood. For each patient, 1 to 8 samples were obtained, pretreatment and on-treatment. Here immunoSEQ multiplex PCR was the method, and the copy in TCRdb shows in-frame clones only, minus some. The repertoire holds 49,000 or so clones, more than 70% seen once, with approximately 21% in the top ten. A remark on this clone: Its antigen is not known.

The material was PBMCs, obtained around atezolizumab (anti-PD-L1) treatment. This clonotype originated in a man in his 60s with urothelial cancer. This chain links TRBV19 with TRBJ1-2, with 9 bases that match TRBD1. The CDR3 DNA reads TGTGCCAGTACAGAGGGACAGGGATACTTCGGCTACACCTTC. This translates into CASTEGQGYFGYTF. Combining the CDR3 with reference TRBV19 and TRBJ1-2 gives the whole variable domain DGGITQSPKYLFRKEGQNVTLSCEQNLNHDAMYWYRQDPGQGLRLIYYSQIVNDFQKGDIAEGYSVSREKKESFPLTVTSAQKNPTAFYLCASTEGQGYFGYTFGSGTRLTVV.